This TCR beta chain was observed in a study of blood T cell repertoires in COVID-19. Across the study: From T cells, B-cell-depleted T cells, or PBMCs came the material, which was cDNA or gDNA.

Enrolled through a virtual design, the participants were between 18 and 89 years of age and came from 24 US areas. Exposed enrollees had met someone with a PCR-confirmed or clinician-diagnosed COVID-19 case at some point within the 2 weeks before study entry. CDR1 is SEHNR, CDR2 FQNEAQ, per germline (reference sequence). Trimming shortened V by 2 bases and J by 0 bases, and 8 bases separated the two germline ends. The CDR3 covers 14 residues. The table lists this clone with a few counts. The data were produced by immunoSEQ multiplex PCR, yet TCRdb's version contains in-frame clones alone and is incomplete. The sample holds approximately 250,000 clones, about 91% seen once.

The chain uses TRBV7-9 and TRBJ2-7; TRBD1 might be the D (5 bases). The receptor comes from a man aged 40-49 years who had been exposed to COVID-19. Sequencing was carried out using PBMCs or T cells enriched from blood (not recorded which). CDR3 protein: CASSLPGSSYEQYF. The DNA for the CDR3 is TGTGCCAGCAGCTTACCAGGGTCCTCCTACGAGCAGTACTTC.